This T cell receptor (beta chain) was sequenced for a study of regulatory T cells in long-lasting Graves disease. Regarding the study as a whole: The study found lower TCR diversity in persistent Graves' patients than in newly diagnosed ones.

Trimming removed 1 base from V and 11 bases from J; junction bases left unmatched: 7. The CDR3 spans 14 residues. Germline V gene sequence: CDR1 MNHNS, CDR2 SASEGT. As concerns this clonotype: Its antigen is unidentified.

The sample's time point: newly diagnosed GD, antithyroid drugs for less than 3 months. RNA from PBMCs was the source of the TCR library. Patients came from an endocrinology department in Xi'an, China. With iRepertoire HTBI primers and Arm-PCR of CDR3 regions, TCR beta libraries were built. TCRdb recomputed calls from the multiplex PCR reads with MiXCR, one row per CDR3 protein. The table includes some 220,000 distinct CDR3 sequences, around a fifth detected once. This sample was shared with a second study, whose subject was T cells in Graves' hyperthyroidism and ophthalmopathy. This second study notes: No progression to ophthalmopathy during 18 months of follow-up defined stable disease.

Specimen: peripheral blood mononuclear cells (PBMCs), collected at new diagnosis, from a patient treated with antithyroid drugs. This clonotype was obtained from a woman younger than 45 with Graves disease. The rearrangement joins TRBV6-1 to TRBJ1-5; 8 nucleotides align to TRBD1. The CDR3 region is CASSEVGLGQAQHF. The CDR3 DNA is TGTGCCAGCAGTGAAGTTGGTCTGGGACAGGCCCAGCATTTT.